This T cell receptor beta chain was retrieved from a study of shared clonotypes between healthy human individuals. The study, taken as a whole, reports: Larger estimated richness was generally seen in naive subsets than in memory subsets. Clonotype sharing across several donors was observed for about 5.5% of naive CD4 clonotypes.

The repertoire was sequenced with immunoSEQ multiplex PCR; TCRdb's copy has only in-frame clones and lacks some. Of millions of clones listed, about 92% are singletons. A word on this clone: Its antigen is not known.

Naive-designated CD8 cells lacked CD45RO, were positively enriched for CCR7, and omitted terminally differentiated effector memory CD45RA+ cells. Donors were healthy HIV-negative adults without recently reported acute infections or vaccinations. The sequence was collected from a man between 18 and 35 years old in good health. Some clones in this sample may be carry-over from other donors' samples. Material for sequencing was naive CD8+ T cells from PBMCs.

CDR3 loop: CASSPSSANYEQYF. The CDR3 DNA is TGTGCCAGTAGCCCAAGCTCTGCAAACTACGAGCAGTACTTC. The chain joins TRBV19 to TRBJ2-7, with D hard to call. V lost 6 bases to trimming and J lost 3 bases, with 15 bases between them. The CDR3 length is 14 residues. Germline V gene data show CDR1 as LNHDA and CDR2 as SQIVND (reference sequence).